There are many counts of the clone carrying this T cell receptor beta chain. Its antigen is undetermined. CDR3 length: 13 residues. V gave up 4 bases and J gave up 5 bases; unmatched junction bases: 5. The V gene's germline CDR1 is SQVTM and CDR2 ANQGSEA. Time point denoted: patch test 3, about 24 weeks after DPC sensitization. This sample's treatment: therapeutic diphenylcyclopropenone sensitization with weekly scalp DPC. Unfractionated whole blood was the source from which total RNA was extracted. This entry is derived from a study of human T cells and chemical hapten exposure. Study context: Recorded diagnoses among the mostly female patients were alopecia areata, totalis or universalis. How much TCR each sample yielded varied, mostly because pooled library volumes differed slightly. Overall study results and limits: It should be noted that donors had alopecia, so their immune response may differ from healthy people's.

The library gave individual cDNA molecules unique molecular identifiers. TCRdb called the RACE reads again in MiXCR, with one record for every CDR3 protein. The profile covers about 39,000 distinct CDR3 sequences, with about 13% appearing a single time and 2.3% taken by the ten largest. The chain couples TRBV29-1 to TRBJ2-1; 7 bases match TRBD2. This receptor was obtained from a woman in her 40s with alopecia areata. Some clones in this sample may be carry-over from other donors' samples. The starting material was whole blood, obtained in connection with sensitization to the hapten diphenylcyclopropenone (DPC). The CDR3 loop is CSVGGGIHNEQFF. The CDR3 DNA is TGCAGCGTTGGGGGAGGGATCCACAATGAGCAGTTCTTC.